This T cell receptor (beta chain) was identified in a study of cytomegalovirus exposure and HLA in healthy donors. Study findings and constraints: Earlier results showed most TCR beta V segments being productive about 87% or about 30% of the time. The records held CMV serostatus as the only immune exposure information.

The V and J ends lost 2 bases and 6 bases, in that order; junction bases with no gene match: 4. This CDR3 comprises 14 residues. Germline V gene lookup returns CDR1 SGHVS and CDR2 FNYEAQ. Comments on this clone: Its target is not known.

Amplification used 60 Vbeta primers and 13 Jbeta primers. Repertoires were generated with immunoSEQ multiplex PCR, while TCRdb's copy carries only in-frame clones and drops some. The table shows 150,000 or so clones, with about 80% occurring only once. The sample consisted of PBMCs. The chain employs TRBV7-6 and TRBJ2-7; 10 bases align to TRBD2. The TCR originated in a man aged 30 to 45 in good health and CMV-seropositive. The CDR3 region is CASSLTSGDAEQYF. CDR3 DNA: TGTGCCAGCAGCTTAACTAGCGGGGATGCCGAGCAGTACTTC. Complete variable domain (other parts from reference TRBV7-6 and TRBJ2-7): GAGVSQSPRYKVTKRGQDVALRCDPISGHVSLYWYRQALGQGPEFLTYFNYEAQQDKSGLPNDRFSAERPEGSISTLTIQRTEQRDSAMYRCASSLTSGDAEQYFGPGTRLTVT.